This is a list of T cell receptor beta chains from one sample in a study of OX40 agonist ivuxolimab in advanced cancers. Generated by immunoSEQ multiplex PCR, the TCRdb table keeps only in-frame clones and is missing some. Among 60,000 to 85,000 clones, around 85% were seen once, and the ten largest hold more than 1.5%. The sequencing used CD4+ or CD8+ T cells sorted from blood, collected in a trial of the OX40 agonist ivuxolimab. These receptors came from an adult with an advanced solid tumor such as melanoma, head and neck, liver or kidney cancer. Both conserved end residues are part of each CDR3. D genes are given only for firm matches. Part of the rows lack a size; the others show once, few, many or a class for expanded clones.

V gene: TRBV15; CDR3 length: 16; J gene: TRBJ2-7; clone size: .; D gene: .; CDR3 protein: CATSRESAGSIYEQYF; CDR3 DNA: TGTGCCACCAGCAGAGAGTCGGCAGGGTCCATCTACGAGCAGTACTTC
V gene: TRBV7-2; CDR3 length: 14; J gene: TRBJ1-6; clone size: once; D gene: .; CDR3 protein: CASSPRRVGSPLHF; CDR3 DNA: TGTGCCAGCAGCCCCCGCAGGGTAGGATCACCCCTCCACTTT
V gene: TRBV7-3; CDR3 length: 14; J gene: TRBJ1-2; clone size: .; D gene: .; CDR3 protein: CASSPSGTQGGYTF; CDR3 DNA: TGTGCCAGCAGCCCATCCGGGACCCAGGGTGGCTACACCTTC
V gene: TRBV7-9; CDR3 length: 15; J gene: TRBJ2-1; clone size: .; D gene: .; CDR3 protein: CASTYSGSSYNEQFF; CDR3 DNA: TGTGCCAGCACCTATAGCGGTAGCTCCTACAATGAGCAGTTCTTC
V gene: TRBV7-9; CDR3 length: 13; J gene: TRBJ1-2; clone size: .; D gene: .; CDR3 protein: CASSLDPTVVYTF; CDR3 DNA: TGTGCCAGCAGCTTAGACCCCACGGTCGTCTACACCTTC
V gene: TRBV28; CDR3 length: 18; J gene: TRBJ2-1; clone size: .; D gene: TRBD1; CDR3 protein: CASSPRTGTKSSYNEQFF; CDR3 DNA: TGTGCCAGCAGTCCAAGGACAGGGACCAAAAGCTCCTACAATGAGCAGTTCTTC
V gene: TRBV6-4; CDR3 length: 13; J gene: TRBJ1-1; clone size: .; D gene: .; CDR3 protein: CASSSQMNTEAFF; CDR3 DNA: TGTGCCAGCAGTTCCCAGATGAACACTGAAGCTTTCTTT
V gene: TRBV6-5; CDR3 length: 16; J gene: TRBJ2-1; clone size: .; D gene: .; CDR3 protein: CASSYLPGARYNEQFF; CDR3 DNA: TGTGCCAGCAGTTATTTACCTGGAGCCAGGTACAATGAGCAGTTCTTC
V gene: TRBV4-1; CDR3 length: 14; J gene: TRBJ2-1; clone size: .; D gene: TRBD2; CDR3 protein: CASSPGLAGGRVFF; CDR3 DNA: TGCGCCAGCAGCCCCGGGCTAGCGGGGGGGCGAGTGTTCTTC
V gene: TRBV28; CDR3 length: 13; J gene: TRBJ2-7; clone size: .; D gene: TRBD1; CDR3 protein: CASRDRAPYEQYF; CDR3 DNA: TGTGCCAGCAGGGACAGGGCCCCCTACGAGCAGTACTTC
V gene: TRBV13; CDR3 length: 13; J gene: TRBJ1-2; clone size: .; D gene: .; CDR3 protein: CASSLRGSYGYTF; CDR3 DNA: TGTGCCAGCAGCTTACGGGGGTCCTATGGCTACACCTTC
V gene: TRBV4-3; CDR3 length: 16; J gene: TRBJ2-3; clone size: .; D gene: .; CDR3 protein: CASSHEGLLSTDTQYF; CDR3 DNA: TGCGCCAGCAGCCATGAAGGACTCCTAAGCACAGATACGCAGTATTTT
V gene: TRBV7-2; CDR3 length: 13; J gene: TRBJ1-2; clone size: .; D gene: .; CDR3 protein: CASRTREIYGYTF; CDR3 DNA: TGTGCCAGCAGGACCAGGGAGATCTATGGCTACACCTTC
V gene: TRBV5-1; CDR3 length: 12; J gene: TRBJ1-3; clone size: .; D gene: .; CDR3 protein: CASSSEGNTIYF; CDR3 DNA: TGCGCCAGCAGCTCCGAAGGAAACACCATATATTTT
V gene: TRBV18; CDR3 length: 15; J gene: TRBJ1-2; clone size: once; D gene: .; CDR3 protein: CASLGQPTSNYGYTF; CDR3 DNA: TGTGCCAGCCTAGGACAGCCCACCTCCAACTATGGCTACACCTTC
V gene: TRBV5-1; CDR3 length: 13; J gene: TRBJ2-5; clone size: once; D gene: .; CDR3 protein: CASSLYRDETQYF; CDR3 DNA: TGCGCCAGCAGCTTATATAGAGATGAGACCCAGTACTTC
V gene: TRBV2; CDR3 length: 16; J gene: TRBJ2-7; clone size: .; D gene: TRBD2; CDR3 protein: CASSLAGGPESYEQYF; CDR3 DNA: TGTGCCAGCAGTTTAGCGGGGGGGCCGGAATCCTACGAGCAGTACTTC
V gene: TRBV7-6; CDR3 length: 15; J gene: TRBJ1-1; clone size: .; D gene: TRBD1; CDR3 protein: CASSLAGQMNTEAFF; CDR3 DNA: TGTGCCAGCAGCTTAGCGGGACAGATGAACACTGAAGCTTTCTTT
V gene: TRBV19; CDR3 length: 11; J gene: TRBJ2-1; clone size: .; D gene: .; CDR3 protein: CASRGNNEQFF; CDR3 DNA: TGTGCCAGTAGGGGGAACAATGAGCAGTTCTTC
V gene: TRBV7-2; CDR3 length: 16; J gene: TRBJ2-7; clone size: .; D gene: TRBD2; CDR3 protein: CASSLVSGWTPYEQYF; CDR3 DNA: TGTGCCAGCAGCTTAGTTAGCGGGTGGACCCCCTACGAGCAGTACTTC
V gene: TRBV6-5; CDR3 length: 15; J gene: TRBJ2-1; clone size: .; D gene: .; CDR3 protein: CASSFWERDPSEQFF; CDR3 DNA: TGTGCCAGCAGTTTTTGGGAGAGGGATCCCAGTGAGCAGTTCTTC
V gene: TRBV5-6; CDR3 length: 15; J gene: TRBJ2-7; clone size: .; D gene: TRBD1; CDR3 protein: CASSLGRGSPYEQYF; CDR3 DNA: TGTGCCAGCAGCTTGGGCAGGGGGAGTCCCTACGAGCAGTACTTC
V gene: TRBV9; CDR3 length: 15; J gene: TRBJ1-6; clone size: .; D gene: .; CDR3 protein: CASSVGGPSNSPLHF; CDR3 DNA: TGTGCCAGCAGCGTCGGGGGTCCCTCCAATTCACCCCTCCACTTT
V gene: TRBV5-5; CDR3 length: 15; J gene: TRBJ2-1; clone size: .; D gene: .; CDR3 protein: CASSIRQGAGDEQFF; CDR3 DNA: TGTGCCAGCAGCATTCGGCAGGGGGCGGGAGATGAGCAGTTCTTC
V gene: TRBV4-3; CDR3 length: 18; J gene: TRBJ2-2; clone size: .; D gene: .; CDR3 protein: CASSQDQSDSANTGELFF; CDR3 DNA: TGCGCCAGCAGCCAGGATCAATCGGACAGCGCGAACACCGGGGAGCTGTTTTTT
V gene: TRBV7-2; CDR3 length: 13; J gene: TRBJ1-5; clone size: few; D gene: .; CDR3 protein: CASSLTSNQPQHF; CDR3 DNA: TGTGCCAGCAGCTTAACTAGCAATCAGCCCCAGCATTTT
V gene: TRBV5-6; CDR3 length: 14; J gene: TRBJ2-7; clone size: .; D gene: TRBD2; CDR3 protein: CASSRGLLSYEQYF; CDR3 DNA: TGTGCCAGCAGCCGGGGACTACTCTCCTACGAGCAGTACTTC
V gene: TRBV7-9; CDR3 length: 12; J gene: TRBJ1-2; clone size: .; D gene: .; CDR3 protein: CASSSNRDGYTF; CDR3 DNA: TGTGCCAGCAGCTCTAACAGGGATGGCTACACCTTC
V gene: TRBV11-2; CDR3 length: 15; J gene: TRBJ2-3; clone size: .; D gene: .; CDR3 protein: CASSLVDSGTDTQYF; CDR3 DNA: TGTGCCAGCAGCTTAGTTGACAGTGGCACAGATACGCAGTATTTT
V gene: TRBV28; CDR3 length: 17; J gene: TRBJ1-4; clone size: .; D gene: .; CDR3 protein: CASSFGSLDISSRKLFF; CDR3 DNA: TGTGCCAGCAGTTTCGGATCACTGGATATATCGAGTCGAAAACTGTTTTTT
V gene: TRBV18; CDR3 length: 16; J gene: TRBJ2-2; clone size: .; D gene: TRBD1; CDR3 protein: CASSPTGTGSTGELFF; CDR3 DNA: TGTGCCAGCTCACCAACGGGGACAGGGAGCACCGGGGAGCTGTTTTTT
V gene: TRBV5-1; CDR3 length: 15; J gene: TRBJ2-2; clone size: few; D gene: .; CDR3 protein: CASILGASNTGELFF; CDR3 DNA: TGCGCCAGCATTCTGGGGGCGTCGAACACCGGGGAGCTGTTTTTT
V gene: TRBV21-1; CDR3 length: 18; J gene: TRBJ2-7; clone size: .; D gene: .; CDR3 protein: CASVQDRGIPIGPYEQYF; CDR3 DNA: TGTGCCAGCGTTCAGGACAGGGGAATCCCAATCGGACCCTACGAGCAGTACTTC
V gene: TRBV7-8; CDR3 length: 16; J gene: TRBJ2-4; clone size: .; D gene: .; CDR3 protein: CASSLETREAKNIQYF; CDR3 DNA: TGTGCCAGCAGCTTAGAGACAAGGGAGGCCAAAAACATTCAGTACTTC
V gene: TRBV7-9; CDR3 length: 17; J gene: TRBJ2-7; clone size: .; D gene: TRBD1; CDR3 protein: CASSSGTGGKGSYEQYF; CDR3 DNA: TGTGCCAGCAGCTCCGGGACAGGGGGCAAAGGGTCCTACGAGCAGTACTTC
V gene: TRBV7-2; CDR3 length: 19; J gene: TRBJ2-1; clone size: once; D gene: TRBD2; CDR3 protein: CASSRKIAGDSNTYNEQFF; CDR3 DNA: TGTGCCAGCAGCCGGAAGATAGCGGGGGATAGTAACACCTACAATGAGCAGTTCTTC
V gene: TRBV2; CDR3 length: 13; J gene: TRBJ1-6; clone size: .; D gene: .; CDR3 protein: CASTGPPPAPLHF; CDR3 DNA: TGTGCCAGCACAGGGCCCCCGCCTGCACCCCTCCACTTT
V gene: TRBV27; CDR3 length: 16; J gene: TRBJ2-2; clone size: .; D gene: TRBD2; CDR3 protein: CASSLWTSGRAGELFF; CDR3 DNA: TGTGCCAGCAGTTTATGGACTAGCGGGAGGGCCGGGGAGCTGTTTTTT
V gene: TRBV19; CDR3 length: 16; J gene: TRBJ2-5; clone size: .; D gene: TRBD2; CDR3 protein: CASSRGLAGAGETQYF; CDR3 DNA: TGTGCCAGTAGTAGGGGACTAGCGGGAGCAGGAGAGACCCAGTACTTC
V gene: TRBV5-1; CDR3 length: 15; J gene: TRBJ2-1; clone size: .; D gene: .; CDR3 protein: CASSLEGFAYNEQFF; CDR3 DNA: TGCGCCAGCAGCTTGGAGGGCTTTGCCTACAATGAGCAGTTCTTC
V gene: TRBV9; CDR3 length: 16; J gene: TRBJ2-2; clone size: .; D gene: .; CDR3 protein: CASSPFRGLNTGELFF; CDR3 DNA: TGTGCCAGCAGCCCATTCCGAGGATTGAACACCGGGGAGCTGTTTTTT
V gene: TRBV2; CDR3 length: 16; J gene: TRBJ2-1; clone size: .; D gene: TRBD2; CDR3 protein: CASSEFSTSGDNEQFF; CDR3 DNA: TGTGCCAGCAGTGAATTTAGCACTAGCGGGGACAATGAGCAGTTCTTC
V gene: TRBV5-1; CDR3 length: 15; J gene: TRBJ1-3; clone size: .; D gene: TRBD1; CDR3 protein: CASSRQGGSGNTIYF; CDR3 DNA: TGCGCCAGCAGCCGACAGGGGGGCAGTGGAAACACCATATATTTT
V gene: TRBV7-3; CDR3 length: 13; J gene: TRBJ2-1; clone size: .; D gene: .; CDR3 protein: CASSSYLESEQFF; CDR3 DNA: TGTGCCAGCAGCTCCTATCTAGAAAGTGAGCAGTTCTTC
V gene: TRBV19; CDR3 length: 13; J gene: TRBJ2-4; clone size: .; D gene: .; CDR3 protein: CASSIDRGSIQYF; CDR3 DNA: TGTGCCAGTAGTATAGATCGGGGGAGCATTCAGTACTTC
V gene: TRBV5-4; CDR3 length: 16; J gene: TRBJ2-3; clone size: .; D gene: TRBD2; CDR3 protein: CASSKLAGGRTDTQYF; CDR3 DNA: TGTGCCAGCAGCAAACTAGCGGGAGGGCGAACAGATACGCAGTATTTT
V gene: TRBV21-1; CDR3 length: 12; J gene: TRBJ2-1; clone size: .; D gene: .; CDR3 protein: CASRGRLDEQFF; CDR3 DNA: TGTGCCAGCCGTGGCCGGCTCGATGAGCAGTTCTTC
V gene: TRBV5-4; CDR3 length: 16; J gene: TRBJ2-1; clone size: once; D gene: TRBD2; CDR3 protein: CASSGIPGSGSNEQFF; CDR3 DNA: TGTGCCAGCAGCGGCATCCCGGGGAGCGGGAGTAATGAGCAGTTCTTC
V gene: TRBV2; CDR3 length: 15; J gene: TRBJ2-1; clone size: .; D gene: TRBD2; CDR3 protein: CASSLLAGIGNEQFF; CDR3 DNA: TGTGCCAGCAGTCTACTAGCGGGCATAGGAAATGAGCAGTTCTTC
V gene: TRBV4-2; CDR3 length: 17; J gene: TRBJ2-7; clone size: many; D gene: TRBD2; CDR3 protein: CASSQDADGGTPYEQYF; CDR3 DNA: TGTGCCAGCAGCCAAGACGCCGACGGGGGGACCCCTTACGAGCAGTACTTC
V gene: TRBV7-7; CDR3 length: 15; J gene: TRBJ1-4; clone size: .; D gene: TRBD1; CDR3 protein: CASSIRGALNEKLFF; CDR3 DNA: TGTGCTAGCAGCATCAGGGGGGCTCTTAATGAAAAACTGTTTTTT
V gene: TRBV4-2; CDR3 length: 15; J gene: TRBJ2-1; clone size: .; D gene: .; CDR3 protein: CASSQLDREGDEQFF; CDR3 DNA: TGTGCCAGCAGCCAACTTGACAGGGAGGGCGATGAGCAGTTCTTC
V gene: TRBV6-6; CDR3 length: 13; J gene: TRBJ1-2; clone size: .; D gene: TRBD1; CDR3 protein: CASSQGANYGYTF; CDR3 DNA: TGTGCCAGCAGTCAGGGGGCAAACTATGGCTACACCTTC
V gene: TRBV5-4; CDR3 length: 16; J gene: TRBJ1-4; clone size: .; D gene: .; CDR3 protein: CASSPGGRGRGEKLFF; CDR3 DNA: TGTGCCAGCAGCCCCGGAGGTCGGGGCCGGGGCGAAAAACTGTTTTTT
V gene: TRBV7-8; CDR3 length: 16; J gene: TRBJ2-3; clone size: .; D gene: .; CDR3 protein: CASSLGLASGTDTQYF; CDR3 DNA: TGTGCCAGCAGCTTAGGATTAGCTAGCGGCACAGATACGCAGTATTTT
V gene: TRBV6-5; CDR3 length: 12; J gene: TRBJ2-1; clone size: .; D gene: .; CDR3 protein: CASKDSYNEQFF; CDR3 DNA: TGTGCCAGCAAGGACTCCTACAATGAGCAGTTCTTC